The 20 T cell receptor beta chains presented below share a single source sample, sequenced in a study of T cell responses to AZD1222 COVID-19 vaccine (dated by TCRdb to the early 2020s). Library preparation employed the immunoSEQ multiplex PCR assay. The clones in this table, taken by TCRdb from immuneACCESS, are in-frame only. Not every clone is retained; where verified, under half of the shortfall comes from an unresolved V gene, and the cause of the rest is unknown. This sample comprises some 140,000 clones, 80% to 90% of them detected only once. The top ten hold approximately 6% of the sample. In light of the paper, this sample's time point label describes: baseline before first vaccination. The sequencing used peripheral blood, collected on day 0 of AZD1222 vaccination. The origin of the receptors is an adult in good health.

V is TRBV28 and J is TRBJ1-5; D not certain. CDR3 length equals 14 residues. V lost 5 bases to trimming and J lost 0 bases, with 8 bases between them. Germline-derived CDR1 and CDR2 are MDHEN and SYDVKM. The CDR3 is CASSGPYSNQPQHF. The CDR3, as DNA: TGTGCCAGCAGTGGACCCTATAGCAATCAGCCCCAGCATTTT. The whole variable domain, remainder taken from reference TRBV28 and TRBJ1-5, is DVKVTQSSRYLVKRTGEKVFLECVQDMDHENMFWYRQDPGLGLRLIYFSYDVKMKEKGDIPEGYSVSREKKERFSLILESASTNQTSMYLCASSGPYSNQPQHFGDGTRLSIL.

The chain couples TRBV5-4 to TRBJ1-1; the D is unclear. V lost 0 bases to trimming and J lost 1 base, with 10 bases between them. CDR3 size: 15 residues. CDR1 and CDR2 from the germline V gene are SGHNT and YYREEE (reference sequence). CDR3 region: CASSLAGRKNTEAFF. Written as DNA, the CDR3 is TGTGCCAGCAGCTTGGCCGGACGGAAGAACACTGAAGCTTTCTTT.

The chain uses TRBV11-3 and TRBJ2-1; possibly TRBD2 for D (6 bases). Trimming removed 5 bases from V and 4 bases from J, with 12 bases in between. Germline CDR1 SGHNT, CDR2 YENEEA. This CDR3 is 14 amino acids long. The chain's CDR3 is CASSGASAYNEQFF. As DNA, the CDR3 is TGTGCCAGCAGCGGGGCTAGCGCGTACAATGAGCAGTTCTTC.

Concerning this clone itself: Within the sample, other DNA sequences also encode this same CDR3. This chain uses TRBV19 with TRBJ2-7, with D possibly being TRBD1 or TRBD2 (6 bases each). Germline V gene data show CDR1 as LNHDA and CDR2 as SQIVND (reference sequence). This CDR3 contains 13 residues. The V gene lost 6 bases and the J gene lost 2 bases, with 11 bases spanning the gap. CDR3 loop: CASRRGEAYEQYF. The CDR3 coding sequence is TGTGCCAGTAGGAGGGGGGAGGCCTACGAGCAGTACTTC.

The chain employs TRBV4-1 and TRBJ2-7; 11 bases align to TRBD2. J lost 2 bases, V lost 1 base, and 7 bases had no gene match. This CDR3 region has 17 residues. Germline CDR1 MGHRA, CDR2 YSYEKL. In DNA form, the CDR3 reads TGCGCCAGCAGCCAAGTCGAACTAGCGGGAGTGACCTACGAGCAGTACTTC. Its protein is CASSQVELAGVTYEQYF.

The chain links TRBV7-6 to TRBJ2-2, with 10 positions matching TRBD2. The germline gives CDR1 SGHVS, CDR2 FNYEAQ. The CDR3 consists of 17 residues. V lost 6 bases and J lost 0; bases outside the gene matches: 7. CDR3 DNA: TGTGCCAGCAGTTTTTTAGCGGGAGGTTCGAACACCGGGGAGCTGTTTTTT. This encodes CASSFLAGGSNTGELFF.

The chain is built from TRBV11-1 and TRBJ2-1; 10 bases map to TRBD1. There are 16 residues in the CDR3. The germline V gene encodes CDR1 SGHAT and CDR2 FQDESV (reference sequence). The J segment lost 0 bases and the V segment lost 4 bases, leaving 3 bases of the junction unmatched. The CDR3, as DNA: TGTGCCAGCAGCTCCCGGACAGGGGGCTCCTACAATGAGCAGTTCTTC. Protein product: CASSSRTGGSYNEQFF.

This clone has ten or more counts. V usage is TRBV19 and J usage is TRBJ2-5; D gene uncertain. Germline CDR1 LNHDA, CDR2 SQIVND (reference sequence). The CDR3 length is 13 residues. V was trimmed by 7 bases and J by 7 bases, leaving 16 bases between them. CDR3 amino acids: CASTVLGSGTQYF. CDR3 in DNA: TGTGCCAGTACTGTGCTAGGGTCGGGGACCCAGTACTTC. The complete variable domain, with remaining parts taken from reference TRBV19 and TRBJ2-5, reads DGGITQSPKYLFRKEGQNVTLSCEQNLNHDAMYWYRQDPGQGLRLIYYSQIVNDFQKGDIAEGYSVSREKKESFPLTVTSAQKNPTAFYLCASTVLGSGTQYFGPGTRLLVL.

This rearrangement joins TRBV19 to TRBJ2-7; D is uncertain. Germline lookup yields CDR1 LNHDA and CDR2 SQIVND (reference sequence). V shed 3 bases and J shed 9 bases, with 21 bases lying between them. The CDR3 is 15 amino acids. The CDR3: CASSMDPARTTRQYF. CDR3 coding DNA: TGTGCCAGTAGTATGGACCCAGCCCGTACTACGAGGCAGTACTTC.

This chain joins TRBV9 and TRBJ1-2; D is possibly TRBD1 (5 bases). CDR1 and CDR2 from the germline V gene are SGDLS and YYNGEE. The length of the CDR3 is 14 residues. The V and J ends lost 0 bases and 8 bases respectively, with 14 bases between them. The CDR3 loop is CASSVDGRGRGYTF. The CDR3 region has the DNA TGTGCCAGCAGCGTAGATGGGAGGGGAAGAGGCTACACCTTC. Supplemented by reference TRBV9 and TRBJ1-2, the full variable domain reads DSGVTQTPKHLITATGQRVTLRCSPRSGDLSVYWYQQSLDQGLQFLIQYYNGEERAKGNILERFSAQQFPDLHSELNLSSLELGDSALYFCASSVDGRGRGYTFGSGTRLTVV.

Only one count was recorded for this clone. The J gene is TRBJ1-6, the V gene TRBV28; TRBD1 aligns across 7 bases. Germline-derived CDR1 and CDR2 are MDHEN and SYDVKM. This CDR3 has 14 residues. The J segment lost 7 bases and the V segment lost 6 bases, leaving 6 bases of the junction unmatched. The CDR3, as DNA: TGTGCCAGCAGCACCGGGACAGAAAATTCACCCCTCCACTTT. It codes for CASSTGTENSPLHF.

The chain has TRBV20-1 and TRBJ1-2; D is ambiguous. V lost 3 bases and J lost 1, with 15 bases in between. Looked up from germline, CDR1 is DFQATT and CDR2 is SNEGSKA (reference sequence). CDR3 length: 15 residues. DNA for the CDR3: TGCAGTGCTAGTCTGATGCGGGCCCTTAACTATGGCTACACCTTC. Amino acid sequence: CSASLMRALNYGYTF.

This chain uses TRBV28 with TRBJ1-2; D not certain. Germline assignment: CDR1 MDHEN and CDR2 SYDVKM. This CDR3 contains 15 residues. V gave up 2 bases and J gave up 3 bases, with 13 bases separating them. Written as DNA, the CDR3 is TGTGCCAGCAGTTTACGAGCCCCCGGGGACTATGGCTACACCTTC. Translation: CASSLRAPGDYGYTF.

The chain couples TRBV6-1 to TRBJ1-1; no definite D call. This CDR3 is built from 13 residues. Trimming shortened V by 1 base and J by 4 bases, and 7 bases separated the two germline ends. Germline assignment: CDR1 MNHNS and CDR2 SASEGT. The chain's CDR3 is CASSEGLITEAFF. The CDR3 bases are TGTGCCAGCAGTGAAGGGTTAATCACTGAAGCTTTCTTT.

V is TRBV10-1 and J is TRBJ2-5; D gene unclear. V was cut by 0 bases and J by 7 bases, with 9 bases left in between. The CDR3 has 13 residues. From germline, CDR1 is WNHNN and CDR2 SYGVQD (reference sequence). The CDR3 region is CASSESIPGTQYF. The CDR3 nucleotides read TGCGCCAGCAGTGAGTCGATTCCTGGGACCCAGTACTTC.

Worth noting for this clone: Other nucleotide sequences in the sample specify the same CDR3. The rearrangement uses TRBV3-1 (or the pseudogene TRBV3-2) and TRBJ1-2; D might be TRBD1 (6 bases). This CDR3 has 13 residues. Germline V gene sequence: CDR1 LGHDT, CDR2 YNNKEL (reference sequence). Trimming cost V 0 bases and J 5 bases, with 7 bases left between them. CDR3 in DNA: TGTGCCAGCAGCCAAGAGGGGACATATGGCTACACCTTC. Translating it yields CASSQEGTYGYTF.

Only one count was recorded for this clone. V and J are TRBV28 and TRBJ1-5; D possibly corresponds to TRBD1 (5 bases). The V gene's germline CDR1 is MDHEN and CDR2 SYDVKM. With 3 bases removed from V and 4 bases from J, the gap between germline ends came to 13 bases. This CDR3 spans 15 amino acids. CDR3 region: CASSFWQGGNQPQHF. CDR3 nucleotide sequence: TGTGCCAGCAGTTTTTGGCAGGGCGGTAATCAGCCCCAGCATTTT.

The rearrangement uses TRBV7-2 and TRBJ2-1, with D possibly TRBD1 on 6 matching bases. Germline V gene lookup returns CDR1 SGHTA and CDR2 FQGNSA. The CDR3 is 16 residues long. Trimming cost V 1 base and J 0 bases, with 10 bases left between them. CDR3 sequence reads: CASSLVGGASYNEQFF. The CDR3 DNA is TGTGCCAGCAGCTTAGTAGGGGGAGCCTCCTACAATGAGCAGTTCTTC.

V gene TRBV12-3 or TRBV12-4 combines with J gene TRBJ2-1; the D is unclear. Trimming stripped 6 bases from V and 7 bases from J, with 4 bases between. The CDR3 is 10 residues long. CDR3 sequence (DNA): TGTGCCAGCAGCCGAAATGAGCAGTTCTTC. It yields the protein CASSRNEQFF.

J is TRBJ2-1 and V is TRBV27; D gene ambiguous. The V end was cut by 6 bases, the J end by 7 bases, with 10 bases between. The CDR3 totals 12 residues. CDR1 is MNHEY, CDR2 SMNVEV, per germline (reference sequence). The DNA of the CDR3 is TGTGCCAGCAGCCCCTCGCCAAATGAGCAGTTCTTC. It codes for CASSPSPNEQFF.